The 20 T cell receptor beta chains below were found in one sample sequenced in a study of blood T cell repertoires in COVID-19. Some clones are missing from TCRdb's copy, which holds only in-frame ones; the method was immunoSEQ multiplex PCR. The sample lists about 110,000 clones; approximately 90% were seen once. The sample was peripheral blood. The receptors shown here come from a man between 50 and 59 years old with active or convalescent COVID-19.

The V and J genes are TRBV28 and TRBJ1-5; D might be TRBD1 (5 bases). The CDR3 is 15 amino acids. Germline CDR1 and CDR2: MDHEN and SYDVKM. With 2 bases removed from V and 5 bases from J, the gap between germline ends came to 13 bases. In nucleotides, the CDR3 is TGTGCCAGCAGTTTACCGGGGACTGGCCATCAGCCCCAGCATTTT. Amino acids: CASSLPGTGHQPQHF.

The CDR3 region is CASSPPAGWGRNTEAFF. In nucleotides, the CDR3 is TGTGCCAGCAGCCCACCGGCCGGTTGGGGGCGGAACACTGAAGCTTTCTTT. V and J are TRBV11-2 and TRBJ1-1; D might be TRBD1 (6 bases). From germline, CDR1 is SGHAT and CDR2 FQNNGV. The CDR3 consists of 17 residues. The V and J ends lost 5 bases and 1 base respectively, with 20 bases between them.

The DNA of the CDR3 is TGCGCCAGCAGCTTTGAGGGAGAGAACATTCAGTACTTC. It translates to CASSFEGENIQYF. V and J are TRBV5-1 and TRBJ2-4; tentatively, D is TRBD2 (5 bases). Germline CDR1 SGHRS, CDR2 YFSETQ. V was pared by 2 bases and J by 7 bases, with 10 bases between. The CDR3 totals 13 residues.

The chain is built from TRBV2 and TRBJ2-1; 12 nucleotides align to TRBD2. The J segment lost 4 bases and the V segment lost 5 bases, leaving 9 bases of the junction unmatched. The CDR3 runs to 17 residues. Looked up from germline, CDR1 is SNHLY and CDR2 is FYNNEI. CDR3 sequence reads: CASSHPRTSGTYNEQFF. The CDR3 bases are TGTGCCAGCAGTCATCCCCGGACTAGCGGGACGTACAATGAGCAGTTCTTC.

This clone was observed a single time. This chain connects TRBV11-2 to TRBJ2-1; perhaps TRBD1 as D (6 bases). The CDR3 length is 15 residues. Between the trimmed V and J ends, which lost 0 bases and 7 bases, there was a span of 13 bases. The germline CDR1 and CDR2 sequences are SGHAT and FQNNGV. The CDR3 DNA is TGTGCCAGCAGCTTAGATCCCTCAGGGGTGAATGAGCAGTTCTTC. Residues: CASSLDPSGVNEQFF.

The V and J genes are TRBV28 and TRBJ1-3; D is unclear. The ends were cut back, 3 bases at V and 0 bases at J, with 9 bases in the middle. Germline V CDR1 and CDR2: MDHEN, SYDVKM. The CDR3 is 15 residues long. Here the CDR3 DNA reads TGTGCCAGCAGTTTGTACCTGCGCTCTGGAAACACCATATATTTT. This codes for CASSLYLRSGNTIYF.

CDR3 sequence: CASSPSPQGLSYEQYF. Here the CDR3 DNA reads TGCGCCAGCAGCCCATCACCGCAGGGGCTTTCCTACGAGCAGTACTTC. V is TRBV4-3 and J is TRBJ2-7; possibly TRBD1 for D (6 bases). Germline V gene sequence: CDR1 LGHNA, CDR2 YSLEER. V was cut by 4 bases and J by 1 base, with 17 bases left in between. CDR3 length: 16 residues.

This chain joins TRBV2 and TRBJ2-3; 10 positions agree with TRBD2. This CDR3 has 14 amino acids. Germline loops: CDR1 SNHLY, CDR2 FYNNEI. Unmatched junction bases numbered 5, after V lost 10 bases and J lost 1 base. In DNA form, the CDR3 reads TGTGCCACAACTAGCGGGACCGGCACAGATACGCAGTATTTT. This sequence encodes CATTSGTGTDTQYF.

The genes are TRBV5-1 and TRBJ2-1; possibly TRBD1 for D (6 bases). Germline V CDR1 and CDR2: SGHRS, YFSETQ. With 4 bases removed from V and 2 bases from J, the gap between germline ends came to 13 bases. This CDR3 is 15 amino acids long. Here the CDR3 reads CASSRNEGAYNEQFF. CDR3 nucleotide sequence: TGCGCCAGCAGCAGGAACGAGGGGGCCTACAATGAGCAGTTCTTC.

This clone was seen only a few times. V and J are TRBV18 and TRBJ2-1; D is possibly TRBD1 (6 bases). CDR3 length equals 15 residues. V was pared by 2 bases and J by 9 bases, with 17 bases between. CDR1 is KGHSH and CDR2 is LQKENI in the germline V gene. In DNA form, the CDR3 reads TGTGCCAGCTCACCAGAACAGGGATCTTCTGGTGAGCAGTTCTTC. It is translated as CASSPEQGSSGEQFF. Based on the CDR3 plus reference TRBV18 and TRBJ2-1, the full variable domain is NAGVMQNPRHLVRRRGQEARLRCSPMKGHSHVYWYRQLPEEGLKFMVYLQKENIIDESGMPKERFSAEFPKEGPSILRIQQVVRGDSAAYFCASSPEQGSSGEQFFGPGTRLTVL.

This chain connects TRBV3-1 (or the pseudogene TRBV3-2) to TRBJ2-5; 9 nucleotides agree with TRBD2. The ends lost 3 bases at V and 3 bases at J; junction bases unmatched: 23. Germline V gene sequence: CDR1 LGHDT, CDR2 YNNKEL (reference sequence). CDR3 size: 21 residues. The CDR3 spells CASSHAGWASKGGRAEETQYF. Written as DNA, the CDR3 is TGTGCCAGCAGCCACGCTGGCTGGGCCTCTAAGGGCGGGAGGGCCGAAGAGACCCAGTACTTC.

This chain links TRBV6-5 with TRBJ1-1; no clear D gene. The germline CDR1 and CDR2 sequences are MNHEY and SVGAGI. This CDR3 is 14 amino acids long. The V and J ends lost 2 bases and 5 bases respectively, with 12 bases between them. CDR3 nucleotides: TGTGCCAGCAGTTACGGTCCCGGGGATACTGAAGCTTTCTTT. Its protein product is CASSYGPGDTEAFF.

The rearrangement joins TRBV19 to TRBJ1-5, with D perhaps TRBD1 (6 bases). The V end lost 3 bases, the J end lost 5 bases, and 14 bases lay between the germline ends. The CDR3 spans 15 residues. Germline loops: CDR1 LNHDA, CDR2 SQIVND (reference sequence). This CDR3 reads CASSMTDRRDQPQHF. The CDR3 DNA follows: TGTGCCAGTAGTATGACCGACAGGCGGGATCAGCCCCAGCATTTT.

With regard to this clone: Other nucleotide sequences from this sample produce the same CDR3. The chain employs TRBV28 and TRBJ2-2, with 7 bases matching TRBD1. Per germline, CDR1 MDHEN and CDR2 SYDVKM. The CDR3 sequence is 15 residues long. V shed 4 bases and J 5 bases; nucleotides not matched to a gene: 7. CDR3 loop: CASSSSGGWTGELFF. CDR3 coding DNA: TGTGCCAGCAGTTCCTCAGGGGGTTGGACCGGGGAGCTGTTTTTT.

The rearrangement joins TRBV16 to TRBJ2-2; the D gene is possibly TRBD1 (6 bases). Trimming removed 0 bases at V and 1 base at J, with 9 bases between. The CDR3 loop spans 16 amino acids. Germline CDR1 KGHSY, CDR2 FQNENV. This CDR3 reads CASSQSDRKNTGELFF. CDR3 DNA: TGTGCCAGCAGCCAATCCGACAGGAAGAACACCGGGGAGCTGTTTTTT.

This rearrangement joins TRBV2 to TRBJ2-1; D might be TRBD1 (5 bases). The CDR3 extends over 17 amino acids. Germline CDR1 reads SNHLY; CDR2 reads FYNNEI. Trimming pared 0 bases from V and 4 bases from J, leaving 16 bases between. The CDR3 sequence is CASSEAQGTAFYNEQFF. The CDR3 nucleotides read TGTGCCAGCAGTGAAGCGCAGGGAACCGCTTTTTACAATGAGCAGTTCTTC.

This CDR3 is CASSPEAVEGNTIYF. The CDR3 nucleotides read TGTGCCAGCTCACCGGAGGCCGTAGAGGGAAACACCATATATTTT. The chain carries TRBV18 and TRBJ1-3; no clear D. The CDR3 has 15 amino acids. Germline V gene data show CDR1 as KGHSH and CDR2 as LQKENI. V lost 3 bases to trimming and J lost 4 bases, with 13 bases between them.

J is TRBJ2-5 and V is TRBV25-1; 11 bases match TRBD2. The CDR3 contains 16 residues. Germline lookup yields CDR1 MGHDK and CDR2 SYGVNS. The V and J ends lost 0 bases and 4 bases, in that order; junction bases with no gene match: 4. CDR3 sequence (DNA): TGTGCCAGCAGTGAATACCACGGACTAGCGGGAGAGACCCAGTACTTC. Its translation: CASSEYHGLAGETQYF.

This chain uses TRBV6-2 or TRBV6-3 with TRBJ1-4, with 9 nucleotides matching TRBD1. V shed 1 base and J 8 bases; nucleotides not matched to a gene: 5. Germline CDR1 MNHEY, CDR2 SVGEGT. The CDR3 spans 15 residues. This CDR3 reads CASSYLTGGGEKLFF. The DNA of the CDR3 is TGTGCCAGCAGTTACTTGACAGGGGGAGGAGAAAAACTGTTTTTT.

This clone was found once. The rearrangement joins TRBV7-2 to TRBJ2-4; 11 bases match TRBD2. The CDR3 is 16 amino acids. The germline V gene encodes CDR1 SGHTA and CDR2 FQGNSA. The V and J ends lost 6 bases and 6 bases, in that order; junction bases with no gene match: 10. The CDR3 nucleotides read TGTGCCAGCAGTCTTTCCGGGACTAGCGGTATAAACATTCAGTACTTC. This translates into CASSLSGTSGINIQYF.